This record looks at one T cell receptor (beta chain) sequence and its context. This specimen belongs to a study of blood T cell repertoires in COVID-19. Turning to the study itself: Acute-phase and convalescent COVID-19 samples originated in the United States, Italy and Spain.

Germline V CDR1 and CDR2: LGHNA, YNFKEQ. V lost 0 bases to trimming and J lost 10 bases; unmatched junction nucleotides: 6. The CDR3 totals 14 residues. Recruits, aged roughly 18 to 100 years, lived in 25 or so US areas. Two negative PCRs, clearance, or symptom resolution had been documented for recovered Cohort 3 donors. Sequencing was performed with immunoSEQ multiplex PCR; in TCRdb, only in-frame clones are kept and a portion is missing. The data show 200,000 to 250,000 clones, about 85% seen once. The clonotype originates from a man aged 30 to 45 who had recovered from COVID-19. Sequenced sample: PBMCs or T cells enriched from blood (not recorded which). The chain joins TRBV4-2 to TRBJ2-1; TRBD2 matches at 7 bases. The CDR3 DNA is TGTGCCAGCAGCCAAGAACTAGCGAGTCGAGAGCAGTTCTTC. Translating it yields CASSQELASREQFF.